A selection of T cell receptor beta chains follows, all from one sample in a study of T cells in Graves' hyperthyroidism and ophthalmopathy. A single record per CDR3 protein comes from TCRdb applying MiXCR to the multiplex PCR reads. The sample comprises approximately 710,000 distinct CDR3 sequences, around 15% of which are singletons, and around 16% rests with the top ten. The material sequenced was blood. The receptors shown here come from a man in his fifties with Graves' hyperthyroidism. The CDR3 runs from the conserved cysteine through the conserved F or W. The D gene is left open where the match is weak. Size tells how often a clone was seen (once, few, many) or the class of an expanded clone, and some rows leave it out.

v_gene	j_gene	d_gene	abundance	CDR3nt	CDR3aa
TRBV19	TRBJ2-1	.	few	TGTGCCAGTAGTATGAGGGATGGGTCCTACAATGAGCAGTTCTTC	CASSMRDGSYNEQFF
TRBV11-2	TRBJ2-3	.	many	TGTGCCAGCAGTTCTGGGGTTGTGACTGGTACGCAGTATTTT	CASSSGVVTGTQYF
TRBV28	TRBJ1-1	.	many	TGTGCCAGCAGTCCATGGGAAGGGTTGGGGGCGGTGAACACTGAAGCTTTCTTT	CASSPWEGLGAVNTEAFF
TRBV19	TRBJ1-5	.	.	TGTGCCAGTAGTATAGGCGGATATAGCAATCAGCCCCAGCATTTT	CASSIGGYSNQPQHF
TRBV19	TRBJ1-5	.	.	TGTGCCAGTAGTATAGCCCCGTTACTAAATCAGCCCCAGCATTTT	CASSIAPLLNQPQHF
TRBV30	TRBJ1-1	.	.	TGTGCCTGGACGGCCACTGGGAGGGTCCCTGAAGCTTTCTTT	CAWTATGRVPEAFF
TRBV9	TRBJ2-1	TRBD2	few	TGTGCCAGCAGCGTAGCTCCTAGCGGGATTTTGTATGAGCAGTTCTTC	CASSVAPSGILYEQFF
TRBV28	TRBJ2-1	.	many	TGTGCCAGCAGTTCGGAGGGGGACAATGAGCAGTTCTTC	CASSSEGDNEQFF
TRBV7-3	TRBJ2-2	.	.	TGTGCCAGCAGCCCCAGTCGGGTATCGAACACCGGGGAGCTGTTTTTT	CASSPSRVSNTGELFF
TRBV6-1	TRBJ2-5	.	many	TGTGCCAGCAGCTCGGAGGTGGGAGAGACCCAGTACTTC	CASSSEVGETQYF
TRBV9	TRBJ1-1	.	.	TGTGCCAGCAGCGCATGGGAGGGGAACACTGAAGCTTTCTTT	CASSAWEGNTEAFF
TRBV19	TRBJ2-1	TRBD2	many	TGTGCCAGCACCACTAGCGGGAGGGCCAATAGGCAGTTCTTC	CASTTSGRANRQFF
TRBV6-5	TRBJ1-2	TRBD1	few	TGTGCCAGCAGTTATAAAAACAGGGGGTATGGCTACACCTTC	CASSYKNRGYGYTF
TRBV27	TRBJ1-2	.	many	TGTGCCAGCAGTATGGACGATAACTATGGCTACACCTTC	CASSMDDNYGYTF
TRBV11-2	TRBJ2-5	TRBD2	many	TGTGTCAGCAGCTTACAAGCGGGAGGAAAGGAGACCCAGTACTTC	CVSSLQAGGKETQYF
TRBV11-1	TRBJ2-7	TRBD2	many	TGTGCCAGCAGCCCACCGGGACTAGCGGGACTTCTCTCCTACGAGCAGTACTTC	CASSPPGLAGLLSYEQYF
TRBV13	TRBJ1-2	TRBD1	few	TGTGCCAGCAGCGTCGGGACAGAGGAAAATGGCTACACCTTC	CASSVGTEENGYTF
TRBV28	TRBJ2-3	.	many	TGTGCCAGCAGTTTTACGGGGGGCGGGACAGATACGCAGTATTTT	CASSFTGGGTDTQYF
TRBV3-1	TRBJ2-7	.	many	TGTGCCAGCAGCCACGGGCCGCGTGAGGACTACGAGCAGTACTTC	CASSHGPREDYEQYF
TRBV9	TRBJ1-2	.	.	TGTGCCAGCAGCGTAGGCGGTAGACATGGCTACACCTTC	CASSVGGRHGYTF
TRBV5-8	TRBJ2-7	.	.	TGTGCCAGCAGCTTGGACCTATTATCCTACGAGCAGTACTTC	CASSLDLLSYEQYF
TRBV12-3/TRBV12-4	TRBJ2-7	.	many	TGTGCCAGCAGCTGGATCTCCGACTCCTACGAGCAGTACTTC	CASSWISDSYEQYF
TRBV7-2	TRBJ2-1	TRBD2	.	TGTGCCAGCAGGCCACCGGGACTAGCCTCCAATGAGCAGTTCTTC	CASRPPGLASNEQFF
TRBV12-3/TRBV12-4	TRBJ2-5	TRBD1	many	TGTGCCAGCAGTAGACGACAGGGGTGGTGGCAAGAGACCCAGTACTTC	CASSRRQGWWQETQYF
TRBV11-3	TRBJ2-7	.	many	TGTGCCAGCAGTCCGACTAGTTACCACGAGCAGTACTTC	CASSPTSYHEQYF
TRBV9	TRBJ2-7	.	.	TGTGCCAGCTCTGCCGGGACCGCCCGCTACGAGCAGTACTTC	CASSAGTARYEQYF
TRBV11-2	TRBJ1-1	.	many	TGTGCCAGCAGCCCGGAGGTCCGTGGAGCTTTCTTT	CASSPEVRGAFF
TRBV24-1	TRBJ1-2	TRBD1	.	TGTGCCACCAGTGACCGAGGACAGGGAAAAGGCTACACCTTC	CATSDRGQGKGYTF
TRBV6-5	TRBJ2-6	TRBD1	few	TGTGCCAGCAGTTATTATGACAGGGCAGACGGGGCCAACGTCCTGACTTTC	CASSYYDRADGANVLTF
TRBV7-3	TRBJ2-2	.	few	TGTGCCAGCAGTTATTCGGGACTCACCGGGGAGCTGTTTTTT	CASSYSGLTGELFF
TRBV30	TRBJ2-2	.	few	TGTGCCTGGAGTAAGGGGGGCACCGGGGAGCTGTTTTTT	CAWSKGGTGELFF
TRBV5-5	TRBJ1-5	.	.	TGTGCCAGCAGAGGGGCGCGGTTGGGGGCAGGTAATCAGCCCCAGCATTTT	CASRGARLGAGNQPQHF
TRBV12-5	TRBJ2-5	TRBD2	many	TGTGCTAGTGGTTTCGGGGGACTACCGGGGATGATCGAGACCCAGTACTTC	CASGFGGLPGMIETQYF
TRBV5-1	TRBJ2-1	TRBD1	many	TGCGCCAGCAGCTGGACAGGGGGGAATAATGAGCAGTTCTTC	CASSWTGGNNEQFF
TRBV10-3	TRBJ1-1	.	few	TGTGCCATCAGGGGGACGTTCATGAACACTGAAGCTTTCTTT	CAIRGTFMNTEAFF